This T cell receptor (beta chain) was obtained from a study of memory CD4+ T cells and cytomegalovirus serostatus. Overall study context: Donors were healthy Belgian adults, under 10 CMV seropositive and roughly 25 seronegative.

TCRdb's table, derived via immunoSEQ multiplex PCR, lists solely in-frame clones and lacks some. The data show approximately 56,000 clones, roughly 82% seen once. The V gene lost 0 bases and the J gene lost 10 bases, with 10 bases spanning the gap. CDR3 length: 13 amino acids. Germline loops: CDR1 LNHNV, CDR2 YYDKDF (reference sequence). Single viable CD3+CD4+CD8-CD45RO+ cells were sorted as the memory CD4+ T cells. The chain links TRBV15 to TRBJ2-1, with D unresolved. The specimen sequenced was memory CD4+ T cells from blood. This TCR was recovered from an adult in good health and CMV-seronegative. The CDR3 sequence is CATSRDLRTEQFF. CDR3 nucleotide sequence: TGTGCCACCAGCAGAGATCTGAGGACCGAGCAGTTCTTC. Variable domain in full (rest from reference TRBV15 and TRBJ2-1): DAMVIQNPRYQVTQFGKPVTLSCSQTLNHNVMYWYQQKSSQAPKLLFHYYDKDFNNEADTPDNFQSRRPNTSFCFLDIRSPGLGDTAMYLCATSRDLRTEQFFGPGTRLTVL.